This entry describes one TCR beta chain. A second about 7 to 11 cycle PCR used barcoded and J-beta primers. Via MiXCR, TCRdb re-called the 5' RACE reads, giving one row per CDR3 protein. The data contain about 1.8 million distinct CDR3 sequences, less than 50% of them singletons. This sample is part of a study of blood T cells in healthy people across ages. J gave up 4 bases and V 0 bases, and 9 bases lay outside the gene matches. The germline V gene encodes CDR1 SGHDT and CDR2 YYEEEE. The CDR3 has 16 residues. This receptor was obtained from a woman aged 40 to 49 in good health. What was sequenced was blood. The rearrangement uses TRBV5-6 and TRBJ1-1, with TRBD1 matching 7 bases. CDR3 nucleotides: TGTGCCAGCAGCTTGGCACTGACAGGGATCGGCACTGAAGCTTTCTTT. Its protein is CASSLALTGIGTEAFF.